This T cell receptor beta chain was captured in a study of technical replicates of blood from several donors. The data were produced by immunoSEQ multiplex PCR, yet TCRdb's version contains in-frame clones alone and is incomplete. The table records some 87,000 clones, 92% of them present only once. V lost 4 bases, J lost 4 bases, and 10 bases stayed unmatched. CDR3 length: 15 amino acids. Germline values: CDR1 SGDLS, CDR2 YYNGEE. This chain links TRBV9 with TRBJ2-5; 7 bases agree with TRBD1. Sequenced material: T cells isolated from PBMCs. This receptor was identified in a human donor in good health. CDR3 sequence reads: CASSPDRVRAETQYF. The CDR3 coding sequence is TGTGCCAGCAGCCCCGACAGGGTACGCGCAGAGACCCAGTACTTC.